This TCR beta chain was captured by sequencing in a study of blood T cells in healthy people across ages. General study points: The unsorted PBMCs prevented any conclusive comparison of naive versus antigen-experienced cells.

As regards this clonotype: Its antigen is still unknown.

Using a J-beta primer mix together with a sample-barcoded 5' primer, a second PCR was run for roughly 6 to 11 cycles. TCRdb reprocessed the 5' RACE reads via MiXCR and lists one record per CDR3 protein. Of hundreds of thousands of distinct CDR3 sequences listed, roughly 52% are singletons. Germline V CDR1 and CDR2: KGHDR, SFDVKD. V was clipped by 4 bases and J by 3 bases; unmatched bases: 6. This CDR3 has 15 residues. This clonotype originated in a man aged 25 to 45 in good health. Sequencing was done on a sample of blood. V is TRBV24-1 and J is TRBJ1-1; 8 bases agree with TRBD1. This chain's CDR3 is CATSESTGGDTEAFF. CDR3 nucleotide sequence: TGTGCCACCAGTGAGTCAACAGGGGGGGACACTGAAGCTTTCTTT.